This TCR beta chain was sequenced for a study of blood T cell repertoires in COVID-19. Whole-study context: Acute and convalescent COVID-19 specimens originated in the United States, Italy and Spain. T cells, B-cell-depleted T cells, or PBMCs provided the cDNA or gDNA that served as material.

Original handling: Amplifying reference gene primers gave estimates of nucleated cell counts. TCRdb's table, derived via immunoSEQ multiplex PCR, lists solely in-frame clones and lacks some. The V and J calls and clone size are taken from that table; D and trimming were inferred from the DNA. The sample includes 150,000 to 200,000 clones, 81% of them seen just once. The TCR comes from a man aged 55 to 70 with active or convalescent COVID-19. The sample comprised peripheral blood.

CDR3 coding DNA: TGTGCCAGCAGTGACGATGGACAGGGTACCGGCTACACCTTC. Translating gives CASSDDGQGTGYTF. The rearrangement links TRBV6-4 to TRBJ1-2; 8 nucleotides match TRBD1. Germline-derived CDR1 and CDR2 are MRHNA and SNTAGT. CDR3 size: 14 residues. V gave up 2 bases and J gave up 8 bases; unmatched junction bases: 7.